This is a list of T cell receptor beta chains from one sample in a study of shared clonotypes between healthy human individuals. Clones were sequenced by immunoSEQ multiplex PCR, and TCRdb holds only the in-frame ones, with some missing. The table includes about 590,000 clones, roughly 96% detected once. Sequenced sample: naive CD8+ T cells sorted from blood. These receptors originate from a woman in her 30s in good health. CDR3s include the opening cysteine and the closing phenylalanine or tryptophan. D genes are given only for firm matches. Rows may omit the clone size; those that give it use once, few, many or a size class.

len: 12
abundance: -
d_gene: -
j_gene: TRBJ1-2
v_gene: TRBV5-6
CDR3aa: CASSLGDYGYTF
CDR3nt: TGTGCCAGCAGCTTAGGCGACTATGGCTACACCTTC

len: 16
abundance: -
d_gene: TRBD2
j_gene: TRBJ2-7
v_gene: TRBV5-6
CDR3aa: CASSTGTSGMMYEQYF
CDR3nt: TGTGCCAGCTCCACGGGGACTAGCGGGATGATGTACGAGCAGTACTTC

len: 16
abundance: once
d_gene: -
j_gene: TRBJ2-1
v_gene: TRBV19
CDR3aa: CASSSHPGLPVNEQFF
CDR3nt: TGTGCCAGTAGTTCCCACCCGGGACTCCCCGTCAATGAGCAGTTCTTC

len: 15
abundance: -
d_gene: -
j_gene: TRBJ1-4
v_gene: TRBV5-6
CDR3aa: CASSLVGSPGEKLFF
CDR3nt: TGTGCCAGCAGCTTGGTCGGGAGCCCGGGGGAAAAACTGTTTTTT

len: 17
abundance: -
d_gene: -
j_gene: TRBJ1-2
v_gene: TRBV10-2
CDR3aa: CASSESKAPLSPYGYTF
CDR3nt: TGCGCCAGCAGTGAGTCGAAAGCTCCCCTCAGTCCCTATGGCTACACCTTC

len: 15
abundance: -
d_gene: -
j_gene: TRBJ2-7
v_gene: TRBV2
CDR3aa: CASSEAGQNSYEQYF
CDR3nt: TGTGCCAGCAGTGAGGCAGGCCAGAACTCCTACGAGCAGTACTTC

len: 12
abundance: -
d_gene: -
j_gene: TRBJ1-5
v_gene: TRBV5-6
CDR3aa: CASSLGHQPQHF
CDR3nt: TGTGCCAGCAGCTTGGGGCATCAGCCCCAGCATTTT

len: 13
abundance: -
d_gene: -
j_gene: TRBJ2-1
v_gene: TRBV29-1
CDR3aa: CSGIRDQIHEQFF
CDR3nt: TGCAGCGGAATCCGGGACCAGATCCATGAGCAGTTCTTC

len: 15
abundance: -
d_gene: TRBD1
j_gene: TRBJ1-2
v_gene: TRBV4-1
CDR3aa: CASSQGTGSIYGYTF
CDR3nt: TGCGCCAGCAGCCAAGGGACAGGGTCAATCTATGGCTACACCTTC

len: 15
abundance: -
d_gene: -
j_gene: TRBJ1-5
v_gene: TRBV28
CDR3aa: CASSSTGASNQPQHF
CDR3nt: TGTGCCAGCAGTTCGACAGGAGCTAGCAATCAGCCCCAGCATTTT

len: 15
abundance: -
d_gene: -
j_gene: TRBJ1-2
v_gene: TRBV6-1
CDR3aa: CASSDNVRDGGGYTF
CDR3nt: TGTGCCAGCAGTGATAACGTTAGGGACGGGGGCGGCTACACCTTC

len: 17
abundance: -
d_gene: TRBD1
j_gene: TRBJ2-1
v_gene: TRBV11-2
CDR3aa: CASSLAPGTGSLYEQFF
CDR3nt: TGTGCCAGCAGCTTAGCCCCCGGGACAGGGAGCCTTTATGAGCAGTTCTTC

len: 13
abundance: few
d_gene: -
j_gene: TRBJ1-2
v_gene: TRBV2
CDR3aa: CASPSPESGGYTF
CDR3nt: TGTGCCAGCCCGAGCCCTGAATCGGGAGGCTACACCTTC

len: 15
abundance: -
d_gene: TRBD1
j_gene: TRBJ2-7
v_gene: TRBV30
CDR3aa: CAWSVEGANSYEQYF
CDR3nt: TGTGCCTGGAGTGTAGAGGGGGCAAACTCCTACGAGCAGTACTTC

len: 14
abundance: -
d_gene: TRBD2
j_gene: TRBJ2-7
v_gene: TRBV5-4
CDR3aa: CASSLQRGAYEQYF
CDR3nt: TGTGCCAGCAGCTTACAGCGGGGGGCCTACGAGCAGTACTTC

len: 14
abundance: -
d_gene: -
j_gene: TRBJ2-7
v_gene: TRBV19
CDR3aa: CASSIDRENYEQYF
CDR3nt: TGTGCCAGTAGTATAGACAGGGAGAACTACGAGCAGTACTTC

len: 17
abundance: -
d_gene: -
j_gene: TRBJ1-1
v_gene: TRBV28
CDR3aa: CASTKTGFGVMNTEAFF
CDR3nt: TGTGCCAGCACAAAAACAGGGTTCGGGGTGATGAACACTGAAGCTTTCTTT

len: 15
abundance: -
d_gene: -
j_gene: TRBJ1-5
v_gene: TRBV19
CDR3aa: CASSTREYSNQPQHF
CDR3nt: TGTGCCAGTAGTACCAGGGAATATAGCAATCAGCCCCAGCATTTT

len: 10
abundance: -
d_gene: -
j_gene: TRBJ1-2
v_gene: TRBV28
CDR3aa: CASSPSGRTF
CDR3nt: TGTGCCAGCAGCCCTTCGGGAAGGACCTTC

len: 16
abundance: -
d_gene: -
j_gene: TRBJ2-7
v_gene: TRBV4-1
CDR3aa: CASSQEETRPYYEQYF
CDR3nt: TGCGCCAGCAGCCAAGAGGAGACTAGGCCCTACTACGAGCAGTACTTC

len: 15
abundance: -
d_gene: TRBD2
j_gene: TRBJ2-7
v_gene: TRBV9
CDR3aa: CASSVSGNVRSEQYF
CDR3nt: TGTGCCAGCAGCGTTAGCGGGAACGTACGTTCAGAGCAGTACTTC

len: 14
abundance: -
d_gene: TRBD2
j_gene: TRBJ2-7
v_gene: TRBV11-1
CDR3aa: CASSPRLAQYEQYF
CDR3nt: TGTGCCAGCTCCCCAAGACTAGCGCAATACGAGCAGTACTTC

len: 12
abundance: -
d_gene: -
j_gene: TRBJ2-7
v_gene: TRBV7-9
CDR3aa: CASSSTLDEQYF
CDR3nt: TGTGCCAGCAGCTCGACCTTGGACGAGCAGTACTTC

len: 12
abundance: -
d_gene: -
j_gene: TRBJ2-1
v_gene: TRBV29-1
CDR3aa: CSVDFRDNEQFF
CDR3nt: TGCAGCGTTGATTTCAGGGACAATGAGCAGTTCTTC

len: 13
abundance: -
d_gene: TRBD2
j_gene: TRBJ2-7
v_gene: TRBV6-5
CDR3aa: CGSGLAGAYEQYF
CDR3nt: TGTGGGAGTGGACTAGCGGGAGCCTACGAGCAGTACTTC

len: 14
abundance: -
d_gene: -
j_gene: TRBJ2-7
v_gene: TRBV15
CDR3aa: CATSHVRTGDEQYF
CDR3nt: TGTGCCACCTCCCATGTGAGAACAGGCGACGAGCAGTACTTC

len: 15
abundance: -
d_gene: -
j_gene: TRBJ2-3
v_gene: TRBV13
CDR3aa: CASSLEGDSTDTQYF
CDR3nt: TGTGCCAGCAGCTTAGAAGGCGATAGCACAGATACGCAGTATTTT

len: 12
abundance: -
d_gene: -
j_gene: TRBJ2-5
v_gene: TRBV27
CDR3aa: CASSTGSGTQYF
CDR3nt: TGTGCCAGCAGTACAGGGAGCGGGACCCAGTACTTC

len: 14
abundance: -
d_gene: -
j_gene: TRBJ2-5
v_gene: TRBV7-9
CDR3aa: CASHKTAYQETQYF
CDR3nt: TGTGCCTCCCACAAGACAGCGTACCAAGAGACCCAGTACTTC